This T cell receptor (beta chain) was documented in a study of cytomegalovirus exposure and HLA in healthy donors. Points from the study as a whole: TCR beta chains associated with HLA were, in a later analysis, more clonally expanded than equally common others. Follow-up analysis later connected one missense variant in DCLRE1C with trimming of TCR beta V- and J-genes. Among immune exposure information, only CMV serostatus was available.

Details on this clone: The antigen is undetermined.

Primers: 60 Vbeta forward and 13 Jbeta reverse. Clones were sequenced by immunoSEQ multiplex PCR, and TCRdb holds only the in-frame ones, with some missing. Of 90,000 to 120,000 clones listed, 81% are singletons. The CDR3 length is 14 residues. Trimming removed 0 bases from V and 4 bases from J, with 10 bases in between. The germline CDR1 and CDR2 sequences are SGHRS and YFSETQ. The specimen was PBMCs. This receptor was taken from a man younger than 40 in good health and CMV-seronegative. The V gene is TRBV5-1, the J gene TRBJ1-1; D may be TRBD1 (5 bases). The CDR3 here is CASSLEGRATEAFF. Here the CDR3 DNA reads TGCGCCAGCAGCTTGGAGGGCAGGGCCACTGAAGCTTTCTTT.